One and the same sample provided the 13 T cell receptor beta chains below, sequenced in a study of T cell changes during pregnancy in multiple sclerosis. Using immunoSEQ multiplex PCR, the repertoire was profiled, and TCRdb retains in-frame clones only, with some absent. This sample carries about 51,000 clones, 93% of them seen once, and the ten largest clones take around 2%. The sample in question was peripheral blood, obtained in the second trimester of pregnancy. These receptors were obtained from a female donor with multiple sclerosis, enrolled in a pregnancy study.

This chain links TRBV15 with TRBJ2-1; 8 bases align to TRBD1. V was clipped by 2 bases and J by 1 base; unmatched bases: 4. CDR1 is LNHNV and CDR2 is YYDKDF in the germline V gene (reference sequence). This CDR3 has 16 amino acids. The CDR3 DNA sequence: TGTGCCACCAGCAGACTGACAGGGGTTTCCTACAATGAGCAGTTCTTC. Its translation is CATSRLTGVSYNEQFF.

This rearrangement joins TRBV2 to TRBJ2-3, with a tentative D call TRBD2 (5 bases). CDR3 length equals 14 residues. V was cut by 10 bases and J by 3 bases, with 17 bases left in between. Germline CDR1 and CDR2: SNHLY and FYNNEI. CDR3 DNA: TGTGCCATTCCTGGCGCTGGGGAGACAGATACGCAGTATTTT. Translated: CAIPGAGETDTQYF.

This chain connects TRBV19 to TRBJ2-1, with D perhaps TRBD2 (6 bases). Trimming took off 1 base at V and 5 bases at J, with 15 bases between the two ends. This CDR3 region has 16 residues. CDR1 is LNHDA, CDR2 SQIVND, per germline (reference sequence). The CDR3, as DNA: TGTGCCAGTAGTATAGCGACTAGAGGTCCCCACAATGAGCAGTTCTTC. Translation: CASSIATRGPHNEQFF.

V gene TRBV6-4 combines with J gene TRBJ2-1; 8 nucleotides match TRBD2. Germline V CDR1 and CDR2: MRHNA, SNTAGT. After removal of 5 bases from V and 6 bases from J, the junction contained 9 bases not matched to a gene. This CDR3 region has 15 residues. The CDR3 bases are TGTGCCAGCAGTCCTCGAGCGGGAGCCTTCAATGAGCAGTTCTTC. Encoded protein: CASSPRAGAFNEQFF.

This clone was seen a few times. The V and J genes are TRBV7-9 and TRBJ2-7; 11 nucleotides match TRBD2. V lost 0 bases to trimming and J lost 5 bases; unmatched junction nucleotides: 6. The CDR3 has 16 amino acids. CDR1 and CDR2 from the germline V gene are SEHNR and FQNEAQ (reference sequence). The CDR3 spells CASSLAGTSGSNEQYF. Here the CDR3 DNA reads TGTGCCAGCAGCTTAGCGGGAACTAGCGGGAGCAACGAGCAGTACTTC.

This chain links TRBV25-1 with TRBJ1-1; D unresolved. Trimming took 0 bases from V and 5 from J, leaving 16 bases between them. The CDR3 consists of 16 residues. Germline CDR1 reads MGHDK; CDR2 reads SYGVNS. The CDR3 nucleotides read TGTGCCAGCAGTGAATATGCGGTCCACCCGGGGACTGAAGCTTTCTTT. It codes for CASSEYAVHPGTEAFF.

V usage is TRBV27 and J usage is TRBJ1-3; D gene uncertain. This CDR3 spans 18 amino acids. Trimming shortened V by 2 bases and J by 0 bases, and 17 bases separated the two germline ends. Germline V gives CDR1 MNHEY, CDR2 SMNVEV (reference sequence). The CDR3: CASSLRGDGVRSGNTIYF. CDR3 DNA sequence: TGTGCCAGCAGTTTAAGAGGTGACGGAGTGCGCTCTGGAAACACCATATATTTT.

The table lists this clone with a count of one. The chain uses TRBV2 and TRBJ1-4; perhaps TRBD1 as D (5 bases). The CDR3 runs to 12 residues. V was trimmed by 11 bases and J by 1 base, leaving 8 bases between them. Germline-derived CDR1 and CDR2 are SNHLY and FYNNEI. The CDR3 spells CALRGTNEKLFF. DNA of the CDR3: TGTGCCCTAAGGGGAACTAATGAAAAACTGTTTTTT.

This sequence joins TRBV10-3 and TRBJ1-1, with TRBD1 as a possible D gene (5 bases). Trimming removed 0 bases at V and 1 base at J, with 6 bases between. Germline loops: CDR1 ENHRY, CDR2 SYGVKD. The CDR3 is made up of 14 amino acids. The CDR3 DNA sequence: TGTGCCATCAGTGAGTCCGGGGGGAACACTGAAGCTTTCTTT. It yields the protein CAISESGGNTEAFF.

CDR3 residues: CASRRSRGATGELFF. The CDR3 coding sequence is TGTGCCAGCAGACGAAGTCGGGGGGCCACCGGGGAGCTGTTTTTT. The rearrangement joins TRBV27 to TRBJ2-2, with a tentative D call TRBD2 (7 bases). The CDR3 has 15 amino acids. Trimming removed 6 bases at V and 4 bases at J, with 15 bases between. The V gene's germline CDR1 is MNHEY and CDR2 SMNVEV (reference sequence).

The chain employs TRBV6-6 and TRBJ1-1; no clear D. V lost 2 bases and J lost 1, with 5 bases in between. Germline V gene lookup returns CDR1 MNHNY and CDR2 SVGAGI (reference sequence). CDR3 length: 13 amino acids. The CDR3 sequence: CASSYAENTEAFF. CDR3 sequence (DNA): TGTGCCAGCAGTTACGCGGAGAACACTGAAGCTTTCTTT.

The gene calls are TRBV6-6 and TRBJ2-1; the match to TRBD2 covers 11 bases. Per the germline V gene, CDR1 is MNHNY and CDR2 is SVGAGI (reference sequence). The CDR3 has 14 amino acids. V was clipped by 6 bases and J by 8 bases; unmatched bases: 6. CDR3 residues: CASRGTSGGDEQFF. The CDR3 nucleotides are TGTGCCAGCAGGGGGACTAGCGGCGGCGATGAGCAGTTCTTC.

Only one count was recorded for this clone. This sequence joins TRBV5-8 and TRBJ1-1; D is ambiguous. Germline CDR1 is SGHTS and CDR2 is YDEGEE. The CDR3 runs 13 residues. Trimming cost V 4 bases and J 3 bases, with 10 bases left between them. The CDR3 protein is CASSHRLDTEAFF. The DNA of the CDR3 is TGTGCCAGCAGCCATCGACTGGACACTGAAGCTTTCTTT.